This TCR beta chain originates from a study of CD8 T cells in Susac syndrome. The authors sequenced TCR beta from blood CD8+ and CD4+ T cells. The CDR3 has 17 residues. Trimming removed 1 base from V and 2 bases from J; junction bases left unmatched: 7. Germline loops: CDR1 SGHAT, CDR2 FQNNGV. RNA was extracted with the RNeasy kit, and a quantity of about 0.45 to 1 ug was reverse transcribed using random hexamers. Using its own MiXCR run on the immunoSEQ multiplex PCR reads, TCRdb lists one record per CDR3 protein. The sample lists approximately 270,000 distinct CDR3 sequences; 80% to 95% were seen once.

This clonotype was obtained from a human donor with multiple sclerosis. Material for sequencing was CD4+ T cells from PBMCs. This rearrangement joins TRBV11-2 to TRBJ2-3; 9 bases are shared with TRBD2. The CDR3 DNA follows: TGTGCCAGCAGCTTAGTCGGCGGGGGGGGATCCACAGATACGCAGTATTTT. Translating gives CASSLVGGGGSTDTQYF.